The 22 T cell receptor beta chains reported below all come from one sample, sequenced in a study of tissue T cells after allogeneic stem cell transplantation. Assay: immunoSEQ multiplex PCR; the TCRdb copy retains only in-frame clones and omits some. The sample gives some 11,000 clones, 35% to 40% of which show up once; less than 2% is in the top ten. Time point specified: mouse harvest day 7 after allogeneic transplant. Tail vein injection delivered 10^7 T-cell-depleted bone marrow cells and 10^6 splenic CD5+ T cells. Sequences were obtained from skin. These receptor sequences come from a female BALB/c mouse given C57BL/6 T cells with graft-versus-host disease after an allogeneic hematopoietic cell transplant.

To note about this clone: Mouse gene names apply. Read sequence stops 1 residue before the CDR3 end, and the germline J gene provides the missing end. This sequence joins TRBV13-2 and TRBJ2-7; 7 bases line up with TRBD2. The germline V gene has CDR1 NNHNN and CDR2 SYGAGS (reference sequence). The CDR3 totals 13 residues. The J segment lost 3 bases and the V segment lost 0 bases, leaving 0 bases of the junction unmatched. The CDR3 reads CASGDGGGYEQYF. The sequenced CDR3 bases are TGTGCCAGCGGTGATGGGGGGGGCTATGAACAGTAC.

Regarding this clone: Mouse gene names and germline throughout. The read finishes 1 residue shy of the CDR3 end, and the germline J gene is used to complete it. This chain uses TRBV17 with TRBJ2-7, with TRBD1 matching 8 bases. The germline V gene has CDR1 MNHDT and CDR2 YYDKIL. There are 13 residues in the CDR3. Trimming took 5 bases from V and 7 from J; bases not matched to a gene: 7. CDR3 in amino acids: CASSSFRGREQYF. The part of the CDR3 DNA that was read is TGTGCTAGCAGTTCCTTCAGGGGGCGCGAACAGTAC.

Notes on this clone: Any gene name here is a mouse gene name. Read sequence stops 1 residue before the CDR3 end, and the germline J gene provides the missing end. The V gene is TRBV2, the J gene TRBJ1-4; 11 bases agree with TRBD1. The CDR3 is 16 amino acids. V gave up 0 bases and J gave up 7 bases; unmatched junction bases: 4. Germline V gene lookup returns CDR1 LGHNA and CDR2 YSYQKL. CDR3 bases read: TGTGCCAGCAGCCAAGACAAGGACAGGGGGCTCGAAAGATTATTT. The encoded protein is CASSQDKDRGLERLF. The full-length CDR3 reads as CASSQDKDRGLERLFF.

Details on this clone: Mouse names are used for the genes. CDR3: CASSPDGSGNTLYF. The part of the CDR3 DNA that was read is TGTGCCAGCAGTCCGGACGGTTCTGGAAATACGCTCTAT. The chain is built from TRBV26 and TRBJ1-3, with D unclear. With the read ending 1 residue before the CDR3 end, the germline J gene is used to fill in that end. Germline V lookup: CDR1 KGHPV, CDR2 FQNQEV (reference sequence). Trimming removed 4 bases at V and 0 bases at J, with 7 bases between. The CDR3 is 14 amino acids. Based on the CDR3 plus reference TRBV26 and TRBJ1-3, the full variable domain is NSKVIQTPRYLVKGQGQKAKMRCIPEKGHPVVFWYQQNKNNEFKFLINFQNQEVLQQIDMTEKRFSAECPSNSPCSLEIQSSEAGDSALYLCASSPDGSGNTLYFGEGSRLIVV.

Details on this clone: The gene symbols are mouse symbols. The CDR3 bases that were read are TGCACCTGCAGTGCCCGGACAGGCAGCGAAAGATTATTT. Translation: CTCSARTGSERLF. The whole CDR3 sequence is CTCSARTGSERLFF. This chain connects TRBV1 to TRBJ1-4; 7 positions agree with TRBD1. The read gets to within 1 residue of the CDR3 end, and the germline J gene fills in the rest. The ends lost 3 bases at V and 7 bases at J; junction bases unmatched: 5. The germline CDR1 and CDR2 sequences are NSQYPW and LRSPGD (reference sequence). The CDR3 sequence is 14 residues long.

This clone was found a few times. Gene names refer to mouse genes. The read terminates 1 residue ahead of where the CDR3 ends, so the germline J gene completes it. The chain employs TRBV23 and TRBJ2-5; the table's D call TRBD2 went unverified against the DNA. This CDR3 contains 14 residues. The germline CDR1 and CDR2 sequences are KGHTA and FQNQQP. CDR3: CSSSQDWGQDTQYF. The part of the CDR3 DNA that was read is TGCTCCAGCAGTCAAGACTGGGGGCAAGACACCCAGTAC.

About this clone: Gene labels here are mouse ones. Partial CDR3 DNA: TGTGCCAGCAGCTTCCAGGGATCTGGAAATACGCTCTAT. Amino acid sequence: CASSFQGSGNTLY. The entire CDR3 protein is CASSFQGSGNTLYF. This chain connects TRBV3 to TRBJ1-3; tentatively, D is TRBD1 (5 bases). The read terminates 1 residue ahead of where the CDR3 ends, so the germline J gene completes it. The CDR3 length is 14 residues. The germline V and J ends were trimmed by 3 bases and 1 base, with 7 bases remaining between them. The V gene's germline CDR1 is SNHLY and CDR2 FYNGKV (reference sequence).

With regard to this clone: Mouse names are used for the genes. Coverage ceases 1 residue before the CDR3 finishes, and the germline J gene fills in the end. The V and J genes are TRBV5 and TRBJ2-5; D is ambiguous. Trimming pared 0 bases from V and 6 bases from J, leaving 10 bases between. The CDR3 runs to 14 residues. Germline CDR1 and CDR2: LGHNA and YNLKQL (reference sequence). CDR3 DNA (partial): TGTGCCAGCAGCCAAGATATAGGGCGCGACACCCAGTAC. Translating it yields CASSQDIGRDTQY. The CDR3, in full, reads CASSQDIGRDTQYF.

Concerning this clone itself: Gene names denote mouse genes. The CDR3 extends 1 residue past the end of the read, so its final part is completed from the germline J gene. The chain has TRBV20 and TRBJ1-5; no reliable D call. Per germline, CDR1 GFQATS and CDR2 STVNSAI. V was trimmed by 0 bases and J by 0 bases, leaving 9 bases between them. The CDR3 contains 15 residues. Partial CDR3 DNA: TGTGGTGCTAGGGATCGGTCACATAACAACCAGGCTCCGCTT. Amino acids: CGARDRSHNNQAPL. The full CDR3 protein is CGARDRSHNNQAPLF.

Notes on this clone: Mouse gene names apply. The sequence runs out 1 residue before the end of the CDR3; the remainder is reconstructed from the germline J gene. J is TRBJ2-4 and V is TRBV3; 14 bases match TRBD2. Germline loops: CDR1 SNHLY, CDR2 FYNGKV (reference sequence). The CDR3 contains 16 residues. V dropped 5 bases and J dropped 3; count of bases not matched to a gene: 4. The sequenced part of the CDR3 DNA is TGTGCCAGCAGCCCGGGACTGGGGGGGCGCCAAAACACCTTGTAC. It is translated as CASSPGLGGRQNTLY. In full, the CDR3 is CASSPGLGGRQNTLYF.

A word on this clone: Gene names denote mouse genes. The read gets to within 1 residue of the CDR3 end, and the germline J gene fills in the rest. The genes are TRBV26 and TRBJ1-4; D call uncertain. The CDR3 consists of 13 residues. Germline values: CDR1 KGHPV, CDR2 FQNQEV (reference sequence). Trimming cost V 3 bases and J 0 bases, with 2 bases left between them. Partial CDR3 DNA: TGTGCCAGCAGTCTCCTTTCCAACGAAAGATTATTT. This translates into CASSLLSNERLF. The full CDR3 protein is CASSLLSNERLFF.

This clone was counted between two and nine times. Gene labels here are mouse ones. The CDR3 is cut off 1 residue early in the read; its end comes from the germline J gene. The chain joins TRBV15 to TRBJ2-4; D may be TRBD2 (5 bases). Per the germline V gene, CDR1 is SGHND and CDR2 is FRSKSL. With 8 bases removed from V and 0 bases from J, the gap between germline ends came to 9 bases. CDR3 length equals 13 residues. The sequenced CDR3 bases are TGTGCCAGCCAAACTGGTAGTCAAAACACCTTGTAC. It is translated as CASQTGSQNTLY. The CDR3, in full, reads CASQTGSQNTLYF.

Comment on this clone: Gene names refer to mouse genes. With the read ending 1 residue before the CDR3 end, the germline J gene is used to fill in that end. V and J are TRBV15 and TRBJ1-1; D gene ambiguous. V lost 5 bases to trimming and J lost 0 bases, with 1 base between them. This CDR3 spans 11 amino acids. Germline V gene data show CDR1 as SGHND and CDR2 as FRSKSL. The sequenced part of the CDR3 DNA is TGTGCCAGCAGTGCAAACACAGAAGTCTTC. It specifies CASSANTEVF. The whole CDR3 reads CASSANTEVFF.

As for this clone: Gene names and germline refer to mouse. The sequence runs out 1 residue before the end of the CDR3; the remainder is reconstructed from the germline J gene. This chain links TRBV13-2 with TRBJ2-4; 10 bases line up with TRBD2. With V trimmed by 5 bases and J by 2 bases, 2 bases remained unmatched. The CDR3 runs to 14 residues. The V gene's germline CDR1 is NNHNN and CDR2 SYGAGS (reference sequence). The CDR3 bases that were read are TGTGCCAGCGGCGGACTGGGGGATCAAAACACCTTGTAC. It encodes CASGGLGDQNTLY. The full CDR3 reads CASGGLGDQNTLYF.

This clone was counted only a few times. Here the gene names and germline are mouse. The CDR3 extends 1 residue past the end of the read, so its final part is completed from the germline J gene. The chain is built from TRBV12-2 and TRBJ1-4; TRBD1 might be the D (5 bases). This CDR3 is built from 14 residues. CDR1 and CDR2 (germline): SGHLS, HYDKME. Deletions cut 2 bases from V and 2 bases from J, with 8 bases between. The sequenced part of the CDR3 DNA is TGTGCCAGCTCTCAGCAGGGCTCCAACGAAAGATTATTT. It is translated as CASSQQGSNERLF. The whole CDR3 sequence is CASSQQGSNERLFF. The variable domain in full, with the rest retrieved from reference TRBV12-2 and TRBJ1-4, is NSGVVQSPRYIIKGKGERSILKCIPISGHLSVAWYQQTQGQELKFFIQHYDKMERDKGNLPSRFSVQQFDDYHSEMNMSALELEDSAVYFCASSQQGSNERLFFGHGTKLSVL.

This clone was picked up a small number of times. Gene names denote mouse genes. The CDR3 end is not reached by the read, which stops 1 residue before it; the germline J gene fills it in. The genes are TRBV2 and TRBJ1-6; TRBD1 agrees at 8 bases. TRBJ1-6 has ORF status, its function being uncertain. This CDR3 region has 14 residues. V lost 2 bases to trimming and J lost 6 bases; unmatched junction nucleotides: 0. Germline loops: CDR1 LGHNA, CDR2 YSYQKL. CDR3 in amino acids: CASSQTGGNSPLYF. CDR3 bases read: TGTGCCAGCAGCCAAACAGGGGGTAATTCGCCCCTCTAC.

Concerning this clone: Genes and germline are mouse. The read comes to an end 1 residue before the CDR3 does, leaving the germline J gene to fill in the end. The rearrangement links TRBV3 to TRBJ2-7; TRBD2 matches at 14 bases. Germline CDR1 SNHLY, CDR2 FYNGKV (reference sequence). The CDR3 has 14 residues. V dropped 5 bases and J dropped 6; count of bases not matched to a gene: 3. CDR3 DNA, as far as it was read: TGTGCCAGCAGCCTGGGACTGGGGGGGCTTGAACAGTAC. It encodes CASSLGLGGLEQY. The CDR3, in full, reads CASSLGLGGLEQYF.

As regards this clone: Gene names and germline refer to mouse. CDR3: CASSRQGFQDTQYF. The sequenced part of the CDR3 DNA is TGTGCCAGCAGTCGGCAGGGGTTCCAAGACACCCAGTAC. This chain connects TRBV26 to TRBJ2-5; D is perhaps TRBD1 (6 bases). Read sequence stops 1 residue before the CDR3 end, and the germline J gene provides the missing end. The V gene's germline CDR1 is KGHPV and CDR2 FQNQEV (reference sequence). The CDR3 is 14 residues long. Trimming pared 4 bases from V and 2 bases from J, leaving 10 bases between.

On this clone: Here the gene names and germline are mouse. The read ends 1 residue early relative to the CDR3; the germline J gene fills the gap. The J gene is TRBJ1-5, the V gene TRBV3, with 11 bases identical to TRBD1. The CDR3 length is 14 residues. With 4 bases clipped from V and 4 bases from J, the junction kept 0 bases outside the gene matches. Germline-derived CDR1 and CDR2 are SNHLY and FYNGKV (reference sequence). This CDR3 reads CASSWDRGNQAPLF. The covered CDR3 bases are TGTGCCAGCAGCTGGGACAGGGGGAACCAGGCTCCGCTT. The full variable domain, in which reference TRBV3 and TRBJ1-5 provide the parts outside the CDR3, is GPKVLQIPSHQIIDMGQMVTLNCDPVSNHLYFYWYKQILGQQMEFLVNFYNGKVMEKSKLFKDQFSVERPDGSYFTLKIQPTALEDSAVYFCASSWDRGNQAPLFGEGTRLSVL.

This clone was counted between two and nine times. Gene and germline names: mouse. Sequencing ends 1 residue short of the CDR3 end; the germline J gene provides the rest. The genes are TRBV29 and TRBJ2-3; 8 nucleotides agree with TRBD1. Germline V gene sequence: CDR1 MSHET, CDR2 SYDVDS. This CDR3 is built from 14 residues. Trimming cost V 6 bases and J 1 base; bases outside gene matches: 3. The part of the CDR3 DNA that was read is TGTGCTAGCAGACCGGGACAGGGTGCAGAAACGCTGTAT. Amino acids: CASRPGQGAETLY. The complete CDR3 protein is CASRPGQGAETLYF.

Concerning this clone itself: Germline and genes: mouse. The DNA ends 1 residue before the CDR3 does, and the rest of the CDR3 is filled in from the germline J gene. The rearrangement links TRBV16 to TRBJ1-6; D remains unclear. TRBJ1-6 is marked as an open reading frame, function uncertain. V was cut by 1 base and J by 7 bases, with 5 bases left in between. CDR3 length: 13 residues. CDR1 is SGHSA, CDR2 FRNQAP, per germline. The CDR3 bases that were read are TGTGCAAGCAGCTTAGGCGGGAATTCGCCCCTCTAC. Protein: CASSLGGNSPLY. The whole CDR3 reads CASSLGGNSPLYF.

Notes on this clone: The genes are named according to mouse. The DNA ends 1 residue before the CDR3 does, and the rest of the CDR3 is filled in from the germline J gene. The rearrangement links TRBV13-1 to TRBJ1-2; the D gene is possibly TRBD1 (6 bases). Looked up from germline, CDR1 is NSHNY and CDR2 is SYGAGN. The CDR3 is made up of 15 amino acids. Trimming removed 3 bases at V and 0 bases at J, with 12 bases between. Incomplete CDR3 DNA: TGTGCCAGCAGTGGGGGGGGGCCATCAAACTCCGACTACACC. Encoded protein: CASSGGGPSNSDYT. The full CDR3 protein reads CASSGGGPSNSDYTF.